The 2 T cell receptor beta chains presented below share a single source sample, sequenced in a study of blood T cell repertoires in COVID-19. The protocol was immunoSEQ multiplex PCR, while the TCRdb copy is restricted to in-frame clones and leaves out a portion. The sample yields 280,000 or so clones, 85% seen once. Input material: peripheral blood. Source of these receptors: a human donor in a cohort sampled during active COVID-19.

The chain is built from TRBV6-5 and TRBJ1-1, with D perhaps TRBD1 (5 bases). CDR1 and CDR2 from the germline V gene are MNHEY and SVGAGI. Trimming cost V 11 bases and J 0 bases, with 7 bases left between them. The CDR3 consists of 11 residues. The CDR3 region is CAGGVNTEAFF. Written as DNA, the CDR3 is TGTGCCGGAGGGGTGAACACTGAAGCTTTCTTT.

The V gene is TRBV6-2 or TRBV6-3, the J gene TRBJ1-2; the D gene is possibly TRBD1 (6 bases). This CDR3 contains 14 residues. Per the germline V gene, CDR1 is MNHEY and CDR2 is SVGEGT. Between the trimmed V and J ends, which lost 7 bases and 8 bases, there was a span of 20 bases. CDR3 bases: TGTGCCAGCACCCCGGGAGGGGGATCTTTCGGCTACACCTTC. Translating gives CASTPGGGSFGYTF.